This is a list of T cell receptor beta chains from one sample in a study of CD8+ T cells in alopecia areata. Here immunoSEQ multiplex PCR was the method, and the copy in TCRdb shows in-frame clones only, minus some. The table shows about 280,000 clones, with roughly 64% occurring only once. The sequencing here drew on CD4+ T cells sorted from blood, taken at week 24, from a patient treated with tofacitinib. The receptors come from a human donor with alopecia areata. CDR3s include the opening cysteine and the closing phenylalanine or tryptophan. Each record gives: CDR3 protein, CDR3 DNA, D gene, clone size, V gene, J gene. The D gene is left open where the match is weak. The size of a clone is reported for some rows only, either as once, few or many, or as a class for expanded clones.

CDR3: CAWSYQRRTEAFF; DNA: TGTGCCTGGAGCTATCAGAGACGCACTGAAGCTTTCTTT; D: .; size: .; V: TRBV30; J: TRBJ1-1
CDR3: CSATRFTGELFF; DNA: TGCAGCGCCACCCGTTTCACCGGGGAGCTGTTTTTT; D: .; size: .; V: TRBV29-1; J: TRBJ2-2
CDR3: CASSFVMGQVQFF; DNA: TGTGCCAGCAGTTTCGTAATGGGACAGGTCCAGTTCTTC; D: TRBD1; size: .; V: TRBV27; J: TRBJ2-1
CDR3: CSVRKQGSNTEAFF; DNA: TGCAGCGTTCGGAAACAGGGCTCAAACACTGAAGCTTTCTTT; D: .; size: .; V: TRBV29-1; J: TRBJ1-1
CDR3: CASRQGTGQETQYF; DNA: TGCGCCAGCAGACAAGGGACAGGCCAAGAGACCCAGTACTTC; D: TRBD1; size: .; V: TRBV5-1; J: TRBJ2-5
CDR3: CASRSGTGENEKLFF; DNA: TGTGCCAGCCGCTCCGGGACAGGGGAAAATGAAAAACTGTTTTTT; D: TRBD1; size: .; V: TRBV7-2; J: TRBJ1-4
CDR3: CASHAEAFF; DNA: TGTGCCAGCCACGCAGAAGCTTTCTTT; D: .; size: .; V: TRBV7-4; J: TRBJ1-1
CDR3: CASSLGLNTEAFF; DNA: TGTGCCAGCAGCTTAGGTTTGAACACTGAAGCTTTCTTT; D: .; size: few; V: TRBV11-2; J: TRBJ1-1
CDR3: CASSVDPADILSYNEQFF; DNA: TGTGCCAGCAGCGTAGACCCGGCGGATATCCTCTCCTACAATGAGCAGTTCTTC; D: .; size: few; V: TRBV9; J: TRBJ2-1
CDR3: CASSEAVSYEQYF; DNA: TGTGCCAGCAGTGAGGCAGTCTCCTACGAGCAGTACTTC; D: .; size: once; V: TRBV2; J: TRBJ2-7
CDR3: CASSLARTGFSSYEQYF; DNA: TGTGCCAGCAGCTTAGCTCGGACAGGCTTTAGCTCCTACGAGCAGTACTTC; D: TRBD1; size: .; V: TRBV7-8; J: TRBJ2-7
CDR3: CASRFGHHTDTQYF; DNA: TGTGCCAGCAGGTTTGGGCACCACACAGATACGCAGTATTTT; D: .; size: few; V: TRBV2; J: TRBJ2-3
CDR3: CASSVATGTSGDSYNEQFF; DNA: TGTGCCAGCAGCGTAGCTACCGGGACTAGCGGGGACTCCTACAATGAGCAGTTCTTC; D: TRBD2; size: .; V: TRBV9; J: TRBJ2-1
CDR3: CASSITSGGGELFF; DNA: TGTGCCAGCAGCATCACTAGCGGAGGCGGGGAGCTGTTTTTT; D: TRBD2; size: .; V: TRBV5-4; J: TRBJ2-2
CDR3: CASSSTASYNSPLHF; DNA: TGTGCCAGCAGTTCTACAGCCTCCTATAATTCACCCCTCCACTTT; D: .; size: .; V: TRBV27; J: TRBJ1-6
CDR3: CASIGSGTDTQYF; DNA: TGTGCCAGCATTGGGAGTGGCACAGATACGCAGTATTTT; D: .; size: .; V: TRBV7-9; J: TRBJ2-3
CDR3: CSVRGGAKDTQYF; DNA: TGCAGCGTCCGGGGGGGGGCTAAGGATACGCAGTATTTT; D: TRBD2; size: few; V: TRBV29-1; J: TRBJ2-3
CDR3: CASSWTSGGHNEQFF; DNA: TGTGCCAGCAGCTGGACTAGCGGGGGGCACAATGAGCAGTTCTTC; D: TRBD2; size: few; V: TRBV7-2; J: TRBJ2-1
CDR3: CASSYTRGKVNTEAFF; DNA: TGTGCCAGCAGTTATACCAGGGGAAAGGTGAACACTGAAGCTTTCTTT; D: .; size: .; V: TRBV6-5; J: TRBJ1-1
CDR3: CASSLSYLSPLHF; DNA: TGTGCCAGCAGTTTATCGTACCTGTCACCCCTCCACTTT; D: .; size: few; V: TRBV27; J: TRBJ1-6
CDR3: CASSKAVNSPLHF; DNA: TGTGCTAGCAGCAAAGCGGTTAATTCACCCCTCCACTTT; D: .; size: few; V: TRBV7-7; J: TRBJ1-6
CDR3: CASSLQQGTSGNTIYF; DNA: TGTGCCAGCAGCTTACAACAGGGGACGTCTGGAAACACCATATATTTT; D: TRBD1; size: .; V: TRBV7-2; J: TRBJ1-3
CDR3: CASRALAGGTDTQYF; DNA: TGTGCCAGCAGGGCTCTAGCGGGGGGCACAGATACGCAGTATTTT; D: TRBD2; size: .; V: TRBV2; J: TRBJ2-3
CDR3: CASSQKRAGTEAFF; DNA: TGCGCCAGCAGCCAAAAAAGGGCTGGCACTGAAGCTTTCTTT; D: .; size: .; V: TRBV4-1; J: TRBJ1-1
CDR3: CASSLRGYEQYF; DNA: TGCGCCAGCAGCTTACGGGGATACGAGCAGTACTTC; D: .; size: .; V: TRBV5-1; J: TRBJ2-7
CDR3: CASSHILTGKNTEAFF; DNA: TGCGCCAGCAGCCACATACTGACAGGGAAGAACACTGAAGCTTTCTTT; D: TRBD1; size: .; V: TRBV4-3; J: TRBJ1-1
CDR3: CASSEGFESFYNSPLHF; DNA: TGTGCCAGCAGTGAAGGTTTCGAGAGTTTCTATAATTCACCCCTCCACTTT; D: .; size: .; V: TRBV6-1; J: TRBJ1-6
CDR3: CAWSVHEGYQFF; DNA: TGTGCCTGGAGTGTACATGAGGGGTACCAGTTCTTC; D: .; size: .; V: TRBV30; J: TRBJ2-1
CDR3: CASSQDQDRSRSPLHF; DNA: TGCGCCAGCAGCCAAGATCAAGACAGGTCTCGATCACCCCTCCACTTT; D: .; size: .; V: TRBV4-1; J: TRBJ1-6
CDR3: CASRAGRSTGELFF; DNA: TGTGCCAGCAGGGCGGGACGGTCCACCGGGGAGCTGTTTTTT; D: .; size: few; V: TRBV5-4; J: TRBJ2-2
CDR3: CASSFSGQSNQPQHF; DNA: TGTGCCAGCAGCTTCTCCGGACAGAGCAATCAGCCCCAGCATTTT; D: .; size: .; V: TRBV7-8; J: TRBJ1-5
CDR3: CASSLGPGRDEQYF; DNA: TGTGCCAGCAGCTTAGGACCAGGGAGGGACGAGCAGTACTTC; D: TRBD2; size: .; V: TRBV7-9; J: TRBJ2-7
CDR3: CASSLWTGGDEQYF; DNA: TGCGCCAGCAGCTTGTGGACAGGGGGAGACGAGCAGTACTTC; D: TRBD1; size: .; V: TRBV5-1; J: TRBJ2-7
CDR3: CASSEERATQYF; DNA: TGTGCCAGCAGTGAGGAACGGGCGACCCAGTACTTC; D: .; size: once; V: TRBV2; J: TRBJ2-5
CDR3: CASSYTEGQEPYEQYF; DNA: TGTGCCAGCAGTTACACGGAGGGACAGGAACCCTACGAGCAGTACTTC; D: TRBD1; size: .; V: TRBV6-6; J: TRBJ2-7
CDR3: CASSLDSGGYNEQFF; DNA: TGCGCCAGCAGCTTGGATAGCGGAGGCTACAATGAGCAGTTCTTC; D: .; size: .; V: TRBV5-1; J: TRBJ2-1
CDR3: CASSRTEASPHEQFF; DNA: TGCGCCAGCAGTCGGACAGAAGCTTCCCCCCATGAGCAGTTCTTC; D: .; size: .; V: TRBV5-1; J: TRBJ2-1
CDR3: CSVEVQARVRDTQYF; DNA: TGCAGCGTTGAAGTCCAAGCGAGGGTTCGGGATACGCAGTATTTT; D: .; size: .; V: TRBV29-1; J: TRBJ2-3
CDR3: CSVVELDGSEQFF; DNA: TGCAGCGTTGTGGAATTGGACGGCAGTGAGCAGTTCTTC; D: .; size: few; V: TRBV29-1; J: TRBJ2-1
CDR3: CASSQDRELNIQYF; DNA: TGCGCCAGCAGCCAAGATCGTGAACTGAACATTCAGTACTTC; D: .; size: .; V: TRBV4-1; J: TRBJ2-4
CDR3: CASSLDQSTGDGYTF; DNA: TGTGCCAGCAGCTTGGACCAATCCACAGGGGATGGCTACACCTTC; D: TRBD1; size: .; V: TRBV5-6; J: TRBJ1-2
CDR3: CASSLASVPQETQYF; DNA: TGCGCCAGCAGCTTGGCCTCAGTGCCCCAAGAGACCCAGTACTTC; D: .; size: .; V: TRBV5-1; J: TRBJ2-5
CDR3: CASSQDYGQPQHF; DNA: TGCGCCAGCAGCCAAGACTACGGGCAGCCCCAGCATTTT; D: .; size: .; V: TRBV4-3; J: TRBJ1-5
CDR3: CASSLATGAYEQYF; DNA: TGTGCCAGCAGCTTAGCAACTGGGGCCTACGAGCAGTACTTC; D: .; size: .; V: TRBV7-9; J: TRBJ2-7
CDR3: CASSSFGQGETQYF; DNA: TGCGCCAGCAGCTCCTTTGGGCAGGGGGAGACCCAGTACTTC; D: .; size: .; V: TRBV4-1; J: TRBJ2-5
CDR3: CASSFGTPANYGYTF; DNA: TGTGCCAGCAGCTTTGGGACGCCAGCTAACTATGGCTACACCTTC; D: .; size: .; V: TRBV5-5; J: TRBJ1-2
CDR3: CSVDGTNFDTEAFF; DNA: TGCAGCGTTGATGGGACAAACTTTGACACTGAAGCTTTCTTT; D: .; size: few; V: TRBV29-1; J: TRBJ1-1
CDR3: CASSPPRRGANVLTF; DNA: TGTGCCAGCAGCCCCCCGAGGCGTGGGGCCAACGTCCTGACTTTC; D: .; size: once; V: TRBV7-2; J: TRBJ2-6
CDR3: CAWSSQQGGKYF; DNA: TGTGCCTGGAGTAGCCAACAGGGGGGGAAGTACTTC; D: .; size: few; V: TRBV30; J: TRBJ2-7
CDR3: CASSPNPGPLNYGYTF; DNA: TGTGCCAGCTCACCAAACCCCGGGCCTCTTAACTATGGCTACACCTTC; D: .; size: .; V: TRBV18; J: TRBJ1-2
CDR3: CAWSAPILADGTDTQYF; DNA: TGTGCCTGGAGTGCTCCCATACTAGCGGACGGCACAGATACGCAGTATTTT; D: TRBD2; size: .; V: TRBV30; J: TRBJ2-3
CDR3: CASSLGRRGEQYF; DNA: TGTGCCAGCAGCTTGGGACGGCGTGGCGAGCAGTACTTC; D: .; size: .; V: TRBV5-6; J: TRBJ2-7
CDR3: CASSSPRNRGEQFF; DNA: TGTGCCAGCAGCTCCCCACGGAATCGAGGCGAGCAGTTCTTC; D: .; size: few; V: TRBV5-4; J: TRBJ2-1